These T cell receptor beta chains were read from a single sample in a study of neurological immune-mediated disorders. TCRdb re-called the 5' RACE reads through MiXCR, storing one row per CDR3 protein. Counted here are approximately 49,000 distinct CDR3 sequences, 10% occurring once; the ten biggest clones make up approximately 1.5%. Specimen: PBMCs. The receptors here all came from a middle-aged woman in good health. CDR3s include the opening cysteine and the closing phenylalanine or tryptophan. Each record gives: CDR3 DNA, CDR3 protein, CDR3 length, clone size, D gene, V gene, J gene. D genes are given only for firm matches. Size values are once, few and many counts, or a class for expanded clones, and some rows have none.

CDR3nt: TGTGCCAGCAGCTTGTCCGGACCGCAAGATACGCAGTATTTT
CDR3aa: CASSLSGPQDTQYF
len: 14
abundance: many
d_gene: .
v_gene: TRBV11-2
j_gene: TRBJ2-3

CDR3nt: TGTGCCAGCCGACCGGCGGGGGCTGGTAATGGCTACACCTTC
CDR3aa: CASRPAGAGNGYTF
len: 14
abundance: many
d_gene: .
v_gene: TRBV7-2
j_gene: TRBJ1-2

CDR3nt: TGTGCCAGCAGCTCCGGGAGGGGCGAGCAGTACTTC
CDR3aa: CASSSGRGEQYF
len: 12
abundance: many
d_gene: TRBD2
v_gene: TRBV7-3
j_gene: TRBJ2-7

CDR3nt: TGTGCCAGCAGCTTAGTGTTTGGGGGCGGAAAAAACATTCAGTACTTC
CDR3aa: CASSLVFGGGKNIQYF
len: 16
abundance: .
d_gene: .
v_gene: TRBV7-2
j_gene: TRBJ2-4

CDR3nt: TGCAGTGCGAGAACGGGTCATAGCAATCAGCCCCAGCATTTT
CDR3aa: CSARTGHSNQPQHF
len: 14
abundance: many
d_gene: .
v_gene: TRBV20-1
j_gene: TRBJ1-5

CDR3nt: TGTGCCAGCAGTTACTCGATCACAGCCACCTACGAGCAGTACTTC
CDR3aa: CASSYSITATYEQYF
len: 15
abundance: many
d_gene: .
v_gene: TRBV6-5
j_gene: TRBJ2-7

CDR3nt: TGTGCCAGCAGCTTAGACTTAGGCGAGACAACTCACTTC
CDR3aa: CASSLDLGETTHF
len: 13
abundance: many
d_gene: .
v_gene: TRBV7-2
j_gene: TRBJ1-2

CDR3nt: TGTGCCAGCAGCCAAGACATGACTGCAGATACGCAGTATTTT
CDR3aa: CASSQDMTADTQYF
len: 14
abundance: many
d_gene: .
v_gene: TRBV3-1
j_gene: TRBJ2-3

CDR3nt: TGTGCCACCAGTGATTTGCCTACAACTAGCACAGATACGCAGTATTTT
CDR3aa: CATSDLPTTSTDTQYF
len: 16
abundance: few
d_gene: .
v_gene: TRBV24-1
j_gene: TRBJ2-3

CDR3nt: TGCAGCGTGGGGGTCTCTGCAAGCTCCTACGAGCAGTACTTC
CDR3aa: CSVGVSASSYEQYF
len: 14
abundance: many
d_gene: .
v_gene: TRBV29-1
j_gene: TRBJ2-7

CDR3nt: TGTGCTAGTGGCCCCGGGACAGTGGGCCCCGGTACGCAGTATTTT
CDR3aa: CASGPGTVGPGTQYF
len: 15
abundance: many
d_gene: TRBD1
v_gene: TRBV12-5
j_gene: TRBJ2-3

CDR3nt: TGCGCCAGCAGCCAGAGTGGACAGCCTTTTAATGAAAAACTGTTTTTT
CDR3aa: CASSQSGQPFNEKLFF
len: 16
abundance: many
d_gene: .
v_gene: TRBV4-3
j_gene: TRBJ1-4

CDR3nt: TGTGCCAGCAGACGGACCCTAGATACGCAGTATTTT
CDR3aa: CASRRTLDTQYF
len: 12
abundance: many
d_gene: .
v_gene: TRBV7-2
j_gene: TRBJ2-3

CDR3nt: TGTGCTAGTGGGGTAGGGAATAGCGGGGTAGATACGCAGTATTTT
CDR3aa: CASGVGNSGVDTQYF
len: 15
abundance: many
d_gene: TRBD2
v_gene: TRBV12-5
j_gene: TRBJ2-3

CDR3nt: TGTGCCAGCAGTGAGTTCCAGGAACCCTATGGCTACACCTTC
CDR3aa: CASSEFQEPYGYTF
len: 14
abundance: .
d_gene: .
v_gene: TRBV2
j_gene: TRBJ1-2

CDR3nt: TGTGCCAGCAGCTTAACCCTCCGGGACGGCTACACCTTC
CDR3aa: CASSLTLRDGYTF
len: 13
abundance: many
d_gene: .
v_gene: TRBV7-2
j_gene: TRBJ1-2

CDR3nt: TGCAGCGGCGGACTGATAAACACTGAAGCTTTCTTT
CDR3aa: CSGGLINTEAFF
len: 12
abundance: many
d_gene: .
v_gene: TRBV29-1
j_gene: TRBJ1-1

CDR3nt: TGTGCCATCAGTGAACACACAGGGGGCTACGAGCAGTACTTC
CDR3aa: CAISEHTGGYEQYF
len: 14
abundance: many
d_gene: TRBD1
v_gene: TRBV10-3
j_gene: TRBJ2-7

CDR3nt: TGTGCCAGCAGAACGGGACAGGGGTCCACCGGGGAGCTGTTTTTT
CDR3aa: CASRTGQGSTGELFF
len: 15
abundance: many
d_gene: TRBD1
v_gene: TRBV7-2
j_gene: TRBJ2-2

CDR3nt: TGTGCCAGCAGCATACGGAGGACAGGGACGGCTGGAAACACCATATATTTT
CDR3aa: CASSIRRTGTAGNTIYF
len: 17
abundance: many
d_gene: TRBD1
v_gene: TRBV6-2/TRBV6-3
j_gene: TRBJ1-3

CDR3nt: TGTGCCAGCAGCTCGTTAGGACTAGCCCCAAGCTCCTACAATGAGCAGTTCTTC
CDR3aa: CASSSLGLAPSSYNEQFF
len: 18
abundance: .
d_gene: TRBD2
v_gene: TRBV7-4
j_gene: TRBJ2-1

CDR3nt: TGTGCCACCAGCAGAGATCAGTGGGAGACCCAGTACTTC
CDR3aa: CATSRDQWETQYF
len: 13
abundance: many
d_gene: .
v_gene: TRBV15
j_gene: TRBJ2-5

CDR3nt: TGTGCCAGCAGCGACCCCAGGGGACCTAATGAAAAACTGTTTTTT
CDR3aa: CASSDPRGPNEKLFF
len: 15
abundance: .
d_gene: .
v_gene: TRBV9
j_gene: TRBJ1-4

CDR3nt: TGCGCCAGCAGCGTGGACAGGGGGCGCCGGTCTTTC
CDR3aa: CASSVDRGRRSF
len: 12
abundance: many
d_gene: TRBD1
v_gene: TRBV5-1
j_gene: TRBJ1-2

CDR3nt: TGCAGTGCCGACAACTACAATGAGCAGTTCTTC
CDR3aa: CSADNYNEQFF
len: 11
abundance: many
d_gene: .
v_gene: TRBV20-1
j_gene: TRBJ2-1

CDR3nt: TGTGCCAGCAGTTACTCGAGGGACGGAATAAACTATGGCTACACCTTC
CDR3aa: CASSYSRDGINYGYTF
len: 16
abundance: many
d_gene: .
v_gene: TRBV6-6
j_gene: TRBJ1-2

CDR3nt: TGCGCCAGCAGTGCCGGTACTGAAGCTTTCTTT
CDR3aa: CASSAGTEAFF
len: 11
abundance: many
d_gene: .
v_gene: TRBV10-1
j_gene: TRBJ1-1

CDR3nt: TGTGCCAGCAGGGGGGGACAGGCCGTCACCGGGGAGCTGTTTTTT
CDR3aa: CASRGGQAVTGELFF
len: 15
abundance: many
d_gene: TRBD1
v_gene: TRBV12-3/TRBV12-4
j_gene: TRBJ2-2

CDR3nt: TGCAGCCCTGGGGGCCGGACGCAAGAGACCCAGTACTTC
CDR3aa: CSPGGRTQETQYF
len: 13
abundance: many
d_gene: .
v_gene: TRBV20-1
j_gene: TRBJ2-5

CDR3nt: TGTGCCAGCAGCCTCTTGACACCCGAGCAGTACTTC
CDR3aa: CASSLLTPEQYF
len: 12
abundance: many
d_gene: .
v_gene: TRBV7-8
j_gene: TRBJ2-7

CDR3nt: TGCGCCAGCAGCTTGTTGGGCGAGGGCAATCAGCCCCAGCATTTT
CDR3aa: CASSLLGEGNQPQHF
len: 15
abundance: many
d_gene: .
v_gene: TRBV5-1
j_gene: TRBJ1-5

CDR3nt: TGTGCCAGCAGCCAAGACACCGGGGAGCTGTTTTTT
CDR3aa: CASSQDTGELFF
len: 12
abundance: many
d_gene: .
v_gene: TRBV3-1
j_gene: TRBJ2-2

CDR3nt: TGTGCCAGCCGCACTACTGGTCCTGAAGCTTTCTTT
CDR3aa: CASRTTGPEAFF
len: 12
abundance: many
d_gene: .
v_gene: TRBV6-6
j_gene: TRBJ1-1

CDR3nt: TGCGCCAGCAGCTTATGGGGAGGCTCCTACGAGCAGTACTTC
CDR3aa: CASSLWGGSYEQYF
len: 14
abundance: many
d_gene: .
v_gene: TRBV5-1
j_gene: TRBJ2-7

CDR3nt: TGTGCCAGCACCTCTAGGGATGAGCAGTTCTTC
CDR3aa: CASTSRDEQFF
len: 11
abundance: many
d_gene: .
v_gene: TRBV6-2/TRBV6-3
j_gene: TRBJ2-1

CDR3nt: TGTGCCATCAGTGGGGACAGCTTCAATCAGCCCCAGCATTTT
CDR3aa: CAISGDSFNQPQHF
len: 14
abundance: many
d_gene: TRBD1
v_gene: TRBV10-3
j_gene: TRBJ1-5

CDR3nt: TGTGCCAGCAGCCAATCCTATACTGAGCAGTTCTTC
CDR3aa: CASSQSYTEQFF
len: 12
abundance: .
d_gene: .
v_gene: TRBV4-2
j_gene: TRBJ2-1

CDR3nt: TGCGCCAGCAGCACAGGACAGGGGGCGAACACTGAAGCTTTCTTT
CDR3aa: CASSTGQGANTEAFF
len: 15
abundance: many
d_gene: TRBD1
v_gene: TRBV4-3
j_gene: TRBJ1-1

CDR3nt: TGCAGTGCGAGGGGGTATTTAGCCAAAAACATTCAGTACTTC
CDR3aa: CSARGYLAKNIQYF
len: 14
abundance: many
d_gene: .
v_gene: TRBV20-1
j_gene: TRBJ2-4

CDR3nt: TGTGCCGGACGCCGGGCCGCCGAGAGCAATGAGCAGTTCTTC
CDR3aa: CAGRRAAESNEQFF
len: 14
abundance: many
d_gene: .
v_gene: TRBV7-9
j_gene: TRBJ2-1

CDR3nt: TGCGCCAGCAGCTTGAGTTCTGTGGACAATGAGCAGTTCTTC
CDR3aa: CASSLSSVDNEQFF
len: 14
abundance: many
d_gene: .
v_gene: TRBV5-1
j_gene: TRBJ2-1

CDR3nt: TGTGCCAGCTCACCAACGACGGATGGAAACACCATATATTTT
CDR3aa: CASSPTTDGNTIYF
len: 14
abundance: many
d_gene: .
v_gene: TRBV18
j_gene: TRBJ1-3

CDR3nt: TGTGCCAGCAGCCCCCGCAGTAGCGGGGGCACCGGGGAGCTGTTTTTT
CDR3aa: CASSPRSSGGTGELFF
len: 16
abundance: many
d_gene: TRBD2
v_gene: TRBV7-2
j_gene: TRBJ2-2

CDR3nt: TGCGCCAGCAGCGAGGGGACACAAGAGACCCAGTACTTC
CDR3aa: CASSEGTQETQYF
len: 13
abundance: many
d_gene: .
v_gene: TRBV5-1
j_gene: TRBJ2-5

CDR3nt: TGCGCCAGCAGGGAGATAGCGTCTTATTACGAGCAGTACTTC
CDR3aa: CASREIASYYEQYF
len: 14
abundance: many
d_gene: .
v_gene: TRBV10-2
j_gene: TRBJ2-7

CDR3nt: TGCGCCAGCACCCGGGACGGGAAAAACACTGAAGCTTTCTTT
CDR3aa: CASTRDGKNTEAFF
len: 14
abundance: many
d_gene: .
v_gene: TRBV5-1
j_gene: TRBJ1-1

CDR3nt: TGTGCCAGCAGCTTCTCAGGACAGGGCACAGATACGCAGTATTTT
CDR3aa: CASSFSGQGTDTQYF
len: 15
abundance: many
d_gene: TRBD1
v_gene: TRBV7-2
j_gene: TRBJ2-3

CDR3nt: TGTGCCAGCAGTTTTCTAGGCACAGATACGCAGTATTTT
CDR3aa: CASSFLGTDTQYF
len: 13
abundance: .
d_gene: .
v_gene: TRBV12-3/TRBV12-4
j_gene: TRBJ2-3

CDR3nt: TGCGCCAGCAGCCAAGATCGATCGCTAGCGGGGGGGGGACCCAAAGATACGCAGTATTTT
CDR3aa: CASSQDRSLAGGGPKDTQYF
len: 20
abundance: .
d_gene: TRBD2
v_gene: TRBV4-3
j_gene: TRBJ2-3

CDR3nt: TGCGCCAGCAGCTTGGAAGGTGGGGAGCTGTTTTTT
CDR3aa: CASSLEGGELFF
len: 12
abundance: few
d_gene: .
v_gene: TRBV5-1
j_gene: TRBJ2-2

CDR3nt: TGTGCCAGCAGCGTAGTCTCGACCTCCTACGAGCAGTACTTC
CDR3aa: CASSVVSTSYEQYF
len: 14
abundance: many
d_gene: .
v_gene: TRBV9
j_gene: TRBJ2-7

CDR3nt: TGCAGTGCTAGAGTCCCTAGCGGGGACTCCTACGAGCAGTACTTC
CDR3aa: CSARVPSGDSYEQYF
len: 15
abundance: many
d_gene: TRBD2
v_gene: TRBV20-1
j_gene: TRBJ2-7

CDR3nt: TGTGCCAGCAGCCGGGACGGAGATTCCTACAATGAGCAGTTCTTC
CDR3aa: CASSRDGDSYNEQFF
len: 15
abundance: .
d_gene: .
v_gene: TRBV6-5
j_gene: TRBJ2-1

CDR3nt: TGCAGCGTGGGACTAGCGGGAGTAGGGGTATTCGATGAGCAGTTCTTC
CDR3aa: CSVGLAGVGVFDEQFF
len: 16
abundance: many
d_gene: TRBD2
v_gene: TRBV29-1
j_gene: TRBJ2-1

CDR3nt: TGTGCCAGCTCACCGACTAGCGGGGTTGCGGCAGATACGCAGTATTTT
CDR3aa: CASSPTSGVAADTQYF
len: 16
abundance: many
d_gene: TRBD2
v_gene: TRBV18
j_gene: TRBJ2-3

CDR3nt: TGTGCCATCAGCGGGACAGGGGGGAGGTCTGAAGCTTTCTTT
CDR3aa: CAISGTGGRSEAFF
len: 14
abundance: many
d_gene: TRBD1
v_gene: TRBV10-3
j_gene: TRBJ1-1

CDR3nt: TGTGCCAGCAGAACCAATCTTGGGGGGACTGAAGCTTTCTTT
CDR3aa: CASRTNLGGTEAFF
len: 14
abundance: many
d_gene: .
v_gene: TRBV6-5
j_gene: TRBJ1-1

CDR3nt: TGCAGCTTTGGGACCGTGAACACTGAAGCTTTCTTT
CDR3aa: CSFGTVNTEAFF
len: 12
abundance: many
d_gene: .
v_gene: TRBV29-1
j_gene: TRBJ1-1